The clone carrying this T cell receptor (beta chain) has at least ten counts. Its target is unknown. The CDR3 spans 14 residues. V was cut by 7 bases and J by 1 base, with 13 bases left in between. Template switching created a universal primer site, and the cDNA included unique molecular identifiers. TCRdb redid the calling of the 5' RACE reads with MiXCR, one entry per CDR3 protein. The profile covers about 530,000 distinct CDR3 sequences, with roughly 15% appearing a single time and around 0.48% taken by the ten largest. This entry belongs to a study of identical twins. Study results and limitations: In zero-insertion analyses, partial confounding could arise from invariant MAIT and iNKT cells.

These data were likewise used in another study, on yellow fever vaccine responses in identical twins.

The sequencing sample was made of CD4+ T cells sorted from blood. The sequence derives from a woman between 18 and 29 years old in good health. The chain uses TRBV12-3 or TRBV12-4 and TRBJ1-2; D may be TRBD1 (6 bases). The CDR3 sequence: CASTRGGLNYGYTF. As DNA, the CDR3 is TGTGCCAGCACCCGAGGGGGTCTTAACTATGGCTACACCTTC.